A selection of T cell receptor beta chains follows, all from one sample in a study of blood T cell repertoires in COVID-19. Profiling relied on immunoSEQ multiplex PCR, and the TCRdb table lists in-frame clones only, not all of them. The profile covers about 330,000 clones, with about 90% appearing a single time and less than 5.5% taken by the ten largest. The material sequenced was PBMCs or T cells enriched from blood (not recorded which). These receptors all stem from a young man who had recovered from COVID-19. Both conserved end residues are part of each CDR3. The D gene is left open where the match is weak. Not all rows give a size; the values are once, few, many and, for expanded clones, a class.

DNA	CDR3	D	J	V	size
TGTGCCAGTAGTATCAAGGGGGCAGAGTTTTACGAGCAGTACTTC	CASSIKGAEFYEQYF	TRBD1	TRBJ2-7	TRBV19	NA
TGTGCCAGCAGTTTTAGGGATGGGGGGAGGGAGCAGTACTTC	CASSFRDGGREQYF	NA	TRBJ2-7	TRBV27	NA
TGTGCCAGCAGTTTAGTGGGACAGGGGTTTCCTGGGGCCAACGTCCTGACTTTC	CASSLVGQGFPGANVLTF	TRBD1	TRBJ2-6	TRBV27	few
TGTGCCAGCTCACCTGGACTGAGCCAAGAGACCCAGTACTTC	CASSPGLSQETQYF	NA	TRBJ2-5	TRBV18	NA
TGTGCCATCATGGCCACAGGGAAGCTCGGGACTGAAGCTTTCTTT	CAIMATGKLGTEAFF	NA	TRBJ1-1	TRBV10-3	NA
TGTGCCATCAGTGGGCTGGACACTGAAGCTTTCTTT	CAISGLDTEAFF	NA	TRBJ1-1	TRBV10-3	NA
TGTGCCAGCAGCCTACAGGGGTACGAGCAGTACTTC	CASSLQGYEQYF	TRBD1	TRBJ2-7	TRBV6-6	NA
TGCGCCAGCAGCTTGGTAGTGGATTCACCCCTCCACTTT	CASSLVVDSPLHF	NA	TRBJ1-6	TRBV5-1	NA
TGTGCCAGCAGCCCTTACGCAGGGCAGCCCCAGCATTTT	CASSPYAGQPQHF	NA	TRBJ1-5	TRBV3-1/TRBV3-2	NA
TGTGCCAGCAGCCGAACCGGGACAGGGGGGTCCTACGAGCAGTACTTC	CASSRTGTGGSYEQYF	TRBD1	TRBJ2-7	TRBV7-9	NA
TGTGCCAGCAGTGACTCGCTTGGCGGGGGGGCAGATACGCAGTATTTT	CASSDSLGGGADTQYF	TRBD2	TRBJ2-3	TRBV6-4	many
TGCGCCAGCAGCTTGGCAGAATTTAACTATGGCTACACCTTC	CASSLAEFNYGYTF	NA	TRBJ1-2	TRBV5-1	few
TGCAGCGTTGATCACCTATACGAGCAGTACTTC	CSVDHLYEQYF	NA	TRBJ2-7	TRBV29-1	NA
TGTGCCAGCAGTGCAGACAGCACTAACTATGGCTACACCTTC	CASSADSTNYGYTF	NA	TRBJ1-2	TRBV2	NA
TGCGCCAGCAGTGAGGCAGGAAACACCGGGGAGCTGTTTTTT	CASSEAGNTGELFF	NA	TRBJ2-2	TRBV10-1	few
TGCGCCAGCAGCCTGGACAGGGTACCTAATGAGCAGTTCTTC	CASSLDRVPNEQFF	TRBD1	TRBJ2-1	TRBV5-1	NA
TGTGCCAGTAGTGCCGGGACTAGCGGGGGGGCTAGAACAGATACGCAGTATTTT	CASSAGTSGGARTDTQYF	TRBD2	TRBJ2-3	TRBV19	once
TGTGCCATCAGTGAGTCCGGCAGGGAGGCTGAAGCTTTCTTT	CAISESGREAEAFF	NA	TRBJ1-1	TRBV10-3	NA
TGTGCCAGTAGTTTCAGGGAAAACACTGAAGCTTTCTTT	CASSFRENTEAFF	NA	TRBJ1-1	TRBV19	NA
TGCAGCGTTGAAGCGGGGGGGCTGAAAGATACGCAGTATTTT	CSVEAGGLKDTQYF	TRBD2	TRBJ2-3	TRBV29-1	NA
TGTGCCATCATCGGCGCGGGTGGAACTGAAGCTTTCTTT	CAIIGAGGTEAFF	NA	TRBJ1-1	TRBV10-3	NA
TGTGCCAGCAATCCGGGACACTCTAATGAAAAACTGTTTTTT	CASNPGHSNEKLFF	NA	TRBJ1-4	TRBV3-1/TRBV3-2	NA
TGTGCCAGCAATCAGGGGGCTGGGGAGCAGTACTTC	CASNQGAGEQYF	TRBD1	TRBJ2-7	TRBV12-3/TRBV12-4	NA
TGTGCCAGTGGGAGCGGGGCCGTCTCCTACAATGAGCAGTTCTTC	CASGSGAVSYNEQFF	TRBD2	TRBJ2-1	TRBV19	NA